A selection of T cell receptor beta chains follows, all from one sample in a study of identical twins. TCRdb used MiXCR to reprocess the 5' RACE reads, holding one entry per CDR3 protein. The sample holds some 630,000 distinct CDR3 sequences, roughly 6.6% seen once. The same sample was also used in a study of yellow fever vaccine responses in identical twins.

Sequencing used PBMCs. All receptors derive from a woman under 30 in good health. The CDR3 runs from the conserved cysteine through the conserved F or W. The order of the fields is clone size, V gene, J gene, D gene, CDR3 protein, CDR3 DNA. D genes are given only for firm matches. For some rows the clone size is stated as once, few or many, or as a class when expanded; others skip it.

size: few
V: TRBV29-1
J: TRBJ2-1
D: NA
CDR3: CSVEGGSEQFF
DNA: TGCAGCGTTGAGGGGGGAAGTGAGCAGTTCTTC

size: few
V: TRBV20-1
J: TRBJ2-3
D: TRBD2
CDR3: CSARDLPGLEADTQYF
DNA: TGCAGTGCTAGAGATCTGCCCGGACTAGAAGCAGATACGCAGTATTTT

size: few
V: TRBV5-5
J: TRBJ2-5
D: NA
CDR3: CASSLNQRALQETQYF
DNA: TGTGCCAGCAGCTTGAACCAAAGGGCCCTCCAAGAGACCCAGTACTTC

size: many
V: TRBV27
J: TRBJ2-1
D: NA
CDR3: CASSFPGVRWNEQFF
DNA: TGTGCCAGCAGTTTTCCAGGGGTTCGTTGGAATGAGCAGTTCTTC

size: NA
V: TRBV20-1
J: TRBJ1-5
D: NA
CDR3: CSAMDVSNQPQHF
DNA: TGCAGTGCTATGGACGTTAGCAATCAGCCCCAGCATTTT

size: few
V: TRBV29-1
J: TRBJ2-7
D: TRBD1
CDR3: CSATQGAPYEQYF
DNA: TGCAGCGCCACGCAGGGGGCGCCTTATGAGCAGTACTTC

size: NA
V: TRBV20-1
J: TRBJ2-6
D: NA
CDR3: CSAREDSGANVLTF
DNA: TGCAGTGCTAGAGAAGACTCTGGGGCCAACGTCCTGACTTTC

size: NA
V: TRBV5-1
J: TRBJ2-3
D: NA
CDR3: CASGRGLNADTQYF
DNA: TGCGCCTCGGGCAGGGGTCTCAACGCAGATACGCAGTATTTT

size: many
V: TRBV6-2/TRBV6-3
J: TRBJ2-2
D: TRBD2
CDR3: CASSSTSVRAGELFF
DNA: TGTGCCAGCAGTTCAACTAGCGTTAGGGCCGGGGAGCTGTTTTTT

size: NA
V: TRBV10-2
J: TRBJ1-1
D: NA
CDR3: CASSLQATLNTEAFF
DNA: TGCGCCAGCAGTTTACAGGCAACATTGAACACTGAAGCTTTCTTT

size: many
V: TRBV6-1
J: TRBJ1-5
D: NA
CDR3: CASSGSNQPQHF
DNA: TGTGCCAGCAGTGGTAGCAATCAGCCCCAGCATTTT

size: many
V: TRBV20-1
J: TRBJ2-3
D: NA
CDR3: CSARPVVGTDTQYF
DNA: TGCAGTGCTAGGCCCGTAGTCGGCACAGATACGCAGTATTTT

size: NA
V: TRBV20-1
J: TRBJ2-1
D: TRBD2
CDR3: CSARDRMTGTSGSGEQFF
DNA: TGCAGTGCTAGAGATCGGATGACCGGGACTAGCGGGAGCGGCGAGCAGTTCTTC

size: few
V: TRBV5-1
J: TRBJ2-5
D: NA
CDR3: CASSLEVARWETQYF
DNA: TGCGCCAGCAGCTTGGAGGTAGCGAGGTGGGAGACCCAGTACTTC

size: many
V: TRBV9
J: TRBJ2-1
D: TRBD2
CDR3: CASSGSEQFF
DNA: TGTGCCAGTAGCGGGAGTGAGCAGTTCTTC

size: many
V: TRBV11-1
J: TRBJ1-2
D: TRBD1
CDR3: CASSYNRGRDYGYTF
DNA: TGTGCCAGCAGCTACAACAGGGGGCGCGACTATGGCTACACCTTC

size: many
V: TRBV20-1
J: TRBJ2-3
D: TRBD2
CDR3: CSARLAGVTDTQYF
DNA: TGCAGTGCTAGACTAGCGGGAGTCACAGATACGCAGTATTTT